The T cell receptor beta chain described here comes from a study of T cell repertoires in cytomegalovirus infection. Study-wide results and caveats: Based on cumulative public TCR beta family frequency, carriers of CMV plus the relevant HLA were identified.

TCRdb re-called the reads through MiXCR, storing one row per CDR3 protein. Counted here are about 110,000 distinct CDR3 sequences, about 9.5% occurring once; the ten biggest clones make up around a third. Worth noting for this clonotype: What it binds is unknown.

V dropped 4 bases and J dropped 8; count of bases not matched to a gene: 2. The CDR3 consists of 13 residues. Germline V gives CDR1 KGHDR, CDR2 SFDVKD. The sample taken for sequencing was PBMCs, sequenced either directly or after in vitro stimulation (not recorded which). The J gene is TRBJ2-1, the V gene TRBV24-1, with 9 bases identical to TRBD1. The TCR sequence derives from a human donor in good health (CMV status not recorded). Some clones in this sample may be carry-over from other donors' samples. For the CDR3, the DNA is TGTGCCACCAGTGACGGGACAGGGTATGAGCAGTTCTTC. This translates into CATSDGTGYEQFF.